This is a list of T cell receptor beta chains from one sample in a study of CD8 T cells in ankylosing spondylitis. TCRdb re-derived calls from the 5' RACE reads in MiXCR, one entry per CDR3 protein. The repertoire consists of roughly 440,000 distinct CDR3 sequences, with about 15% occurring once and the leading ten covering approximately 1%. The material sequenced was blood, either unsorted or a sorted T cell fraction (not recorded which). The source of these receptors is a male donor with ankylosing spondylitis. The CDR3 runs from the conserved cysteine through the conserved F or W. The order of the fields is clone size, J gene, D gene, V gene, CDR3 protein. The D gene is left open where the match is weak. Some rows mark clone size as missing; the rest say once, few, many or name a class of expanded clone.

clone_size: few; j_call: TRBJ2-5; d_call: NA; v_call: TRBV3-1; cdr3_aa: CASSQEGPLGTQYF
clone_size: NA; j_call: TRBJ2-6; d_call: NA; v_call: TRBV18; cdr3_aa: CASLSLLTGSGANVLTF
clone_size: NA; j_call: TRBJ2-1; d_call: NA; v_call: TRBV6-1; cdr3_aa: CASTWGNEQFF
clone_size: NA; j_call: TRBJ2-1; d_call: TRBD1; v_call: TRBV12-3/TRBV12-4; cdr3_aa: CASSPGTGVFNEQFF
clone_size: many; j_call: TRBJ1-5; d_call: NA; v_call: TRBV7-9; cdr3_aa: CASSLGSLRQPQHF
clone_size: many; j_call: TRBJ2-3; d_call: NA; v_call: TRBV4-1; cdr3_aa: CASSQTVGAADTQYF
clone_size: NA; j_call: TRBJ2-3; d_call: NA; v_call: TRBV12-3/TRBV12-4; cdr3_aa: CASIYSGFGTDTQYF
clone_size: many; j_call: TRBJ2-7; d_call: TRBD1; v_call: TRBV20-1; cdr3_aa: CSAIARDRVYEQYF
clone_size: few; j_call: TRBJ1-1; d_call: NA; v_call: TRBV12-3/TRBV12-4; cdr3_aa: CASSAYDPGRTEAFF
clone_size: NA; j_call: TRBJ2-2; d_call: TRBD1; v_call: TRBV3-1; cdr3_aa: CASSPRAGTGNTGELFF
clone_size: NA; j_call: TRBJ1-2; d_call: TRBD1; v_call: TRBV7-9; cdr3_aa: CASSLTGAGYGYTF
clone_size: many; j_call: TRBJ1-5; d_call: NA; v_call: TRBV12-3/TRBV12-4; cdr3_aa: CASSLGAGGSNQPQHF
clone_size: NA; j_call: TRBJ2-1; d_call: TRBD2; v_call: TRBV6-2/TRBV6-3; cdr3_aa: CAIRDYPHEQFF
clone_size: few; j_call: TRBJ2-5; d_call: TRBD2; v_call: TRBV5-1; cdr3_aa: CASSLVPAGGETQYF
clone_size: NA; j_call: TRBJ2-3; d_call: TRBD2; v_call: TRBV5-1; cdr3_aa: CASSLSGGPDTQYF
clone_size: NA; j_call: TRBJ1-2; d_call: TRBD1; v_call: TRBV29-1; cdr3_aa: CSVGPGQGIYGYTF
clone_size: few; j_call: TRBJ1-5; d_call: TRBD1; v_call: TRBV6-1; cdr3_aa: CASSSGQLSLQPQHF
clone_size: NA; j_call: TRBJ2-2; d_call: NA; v_call: TRBV3-1; cdr3_aa: CASSPIPGELFF
clone_size: NA; j_call: TRBJ2-3; d_call: NA; v_call: TRBV5-1; cdr3_aa: CANSPGSGTDTQYF
clone_size: few; j_call: TRBJ1-1; d_call: NA; v_call: TRBV18; cdr3_aa: CASSPDIVAGLGTEAFF
clone_size: few; j_call: TRBJ1-1; d_call: TRBD1; v_call: TRBV10-3; cdr3_aa: CAISVGPGGPTEAFF
clone_size: few; j_call: TRBJ1-1; d_call: NA; v_call: TRBV18; cdr3_aa: CASSPPSGMNTEAFF
clone_size: few; j_call: TRBJ2-5; d_call: NA; v_call: TRBV7-9; cdr3_aa: CASSLRGGGEETQYF
clone_size: NA; j_call: TRBJ2-7; d_call: NA; v_call: TRBV9; cdr3_aa: CASSVGERKGEQYF
clone_size: NA; j_call: TRBJ2-7; d_call: NA; v_call: TRBV7-3; cdr3_aa: CASSPQGLWNEQYF
clone_size: NA; j_call: TRBJ2-1; d_call: TRBD2; v_call: TRBV27; cdr3_aa: CASTTSENEQFF
clone_size: few; j_call: TRBJ2-1; d_call: NA; v_call: TRBV5-1; cdr3_aa: CASSRSGDTYNEQFF
clone_size: NA; j_call: TRBJ1-5; d_call: TRBD1; v_call: TRBV6-2/TRBV6-3; cdr3_aa: CASSRPGTGNQPQHF
clone_size: few; j_call: TRBJ2-6; d_call: TRBD1; v_call: TRBV5-1; cdr3_aa: CASGQGDSGANVLTF
clone_size: few; j_call: TRBJ2-3; d_call: TRBD1; v_call: TRBV29-1; cdr3_aa: CSVVAPGQGYTDTQYF
clone_size: NA; j_call: TRBJ2-5; d_call: TRBD2; v_call: TRBV7-8; cdr3_aa: CASSLRTSGGAAETQYF